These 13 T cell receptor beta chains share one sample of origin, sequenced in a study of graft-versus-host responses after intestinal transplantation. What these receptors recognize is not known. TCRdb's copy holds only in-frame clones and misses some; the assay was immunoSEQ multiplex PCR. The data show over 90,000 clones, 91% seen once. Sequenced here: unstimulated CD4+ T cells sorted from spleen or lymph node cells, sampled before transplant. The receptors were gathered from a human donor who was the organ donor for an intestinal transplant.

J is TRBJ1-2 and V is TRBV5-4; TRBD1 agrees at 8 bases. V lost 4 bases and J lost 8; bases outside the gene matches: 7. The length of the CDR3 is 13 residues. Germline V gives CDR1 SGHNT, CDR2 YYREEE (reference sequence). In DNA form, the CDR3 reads TGTGCCAGCAGCCCGGGACAGGTCCGAGGCTACACCTTC. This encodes CASSPGQVRGYTF.

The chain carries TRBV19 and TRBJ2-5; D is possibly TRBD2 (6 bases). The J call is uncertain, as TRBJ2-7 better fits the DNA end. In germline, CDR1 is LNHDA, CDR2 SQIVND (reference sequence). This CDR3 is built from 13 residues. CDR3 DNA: TGTGCCGCGTCCCGGGGGACTCCCTACGAGCAGTACTTC. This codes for CAASRGTPYEQYF.

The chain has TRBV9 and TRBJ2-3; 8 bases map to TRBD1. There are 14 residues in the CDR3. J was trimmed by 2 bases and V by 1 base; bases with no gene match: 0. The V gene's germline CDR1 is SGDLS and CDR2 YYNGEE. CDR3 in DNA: TGTGCCAGCAGCGTACAGGGGGCCACAGATACGCAGTATTTT. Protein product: CASSVQGATDTQYF.

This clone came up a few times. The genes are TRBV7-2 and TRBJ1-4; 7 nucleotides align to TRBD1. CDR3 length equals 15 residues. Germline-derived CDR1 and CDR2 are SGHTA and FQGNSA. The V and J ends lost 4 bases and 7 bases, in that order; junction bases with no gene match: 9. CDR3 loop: CASSSGRGLTEKLFF. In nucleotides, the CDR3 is TGTGCCAGCAGCTCCGGAAGGGGGCTAACTGAAAAACTGTTTTTT.

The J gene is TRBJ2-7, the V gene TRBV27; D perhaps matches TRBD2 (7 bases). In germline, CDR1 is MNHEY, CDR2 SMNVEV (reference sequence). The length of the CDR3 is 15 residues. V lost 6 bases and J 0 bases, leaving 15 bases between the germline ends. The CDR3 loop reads CASRRGGHSSYEQYF. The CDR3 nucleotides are TGTGCCAGCAGAAGGGGGGGCCATAGCTCCTACGAGCAGTACTTC.

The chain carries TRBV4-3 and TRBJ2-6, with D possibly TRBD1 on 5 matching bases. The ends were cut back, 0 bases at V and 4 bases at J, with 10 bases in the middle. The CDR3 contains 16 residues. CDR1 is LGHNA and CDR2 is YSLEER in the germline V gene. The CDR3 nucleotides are TGCGCCAGCAGCCAAGATCAAGGGGTCGGGGCCAACGTCCTGACTTTC. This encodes CASSQDQGVGANVLTF.

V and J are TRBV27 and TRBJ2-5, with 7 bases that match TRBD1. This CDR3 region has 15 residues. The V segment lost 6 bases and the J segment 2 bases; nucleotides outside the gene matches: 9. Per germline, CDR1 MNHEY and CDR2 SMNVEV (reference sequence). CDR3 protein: CASSQGWGQQETQYF. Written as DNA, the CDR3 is TGTGCCAGCAGCCAAGGGTGGGGACAGCAAGAGACCCAGTACTTC.

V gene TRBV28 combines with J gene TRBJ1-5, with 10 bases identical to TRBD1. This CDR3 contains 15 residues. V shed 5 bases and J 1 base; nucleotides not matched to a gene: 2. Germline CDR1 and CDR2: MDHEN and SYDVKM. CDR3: CASSRQGASNQPQHF. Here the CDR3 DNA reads TGTGCCAGCAGTCGACAGGGGGCGAGCAATCAGCCCCAGCATTTT.

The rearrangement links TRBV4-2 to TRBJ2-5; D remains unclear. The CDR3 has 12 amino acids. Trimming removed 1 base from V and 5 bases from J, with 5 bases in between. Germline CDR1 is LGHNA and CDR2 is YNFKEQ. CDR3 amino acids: CASSQGRETQYF. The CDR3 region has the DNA TGTGCCAGCAGCCAAGGGCGGGAGACCCAGTACTTC.

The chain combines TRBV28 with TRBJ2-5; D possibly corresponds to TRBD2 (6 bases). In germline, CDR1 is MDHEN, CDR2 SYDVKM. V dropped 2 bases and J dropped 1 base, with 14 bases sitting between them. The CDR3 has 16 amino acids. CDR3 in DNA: TGTGCCAGCAGTTTAGTTAAAGGGACTCCCCAAGAGACCCAGTACTTC. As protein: CASSLVKGTPQETQYF.

The DNA for the CDR3 is TGTGCCACGGCGACAGGGGGCGGTCAGCCCCAGCATTTT. It specifies CATATGGGQPQHF. The chain has TRBV27 and TRBJ1-5; 10 bases are shared with TRBD1. The CDR3 consists of 13 residues. The germline gives CDR1 MNHEY, CDR2 SMNVEV (reference sequence). V lost 10 bases to trimming and J lost 6 bases; unmatched junction nucleotides: 6.

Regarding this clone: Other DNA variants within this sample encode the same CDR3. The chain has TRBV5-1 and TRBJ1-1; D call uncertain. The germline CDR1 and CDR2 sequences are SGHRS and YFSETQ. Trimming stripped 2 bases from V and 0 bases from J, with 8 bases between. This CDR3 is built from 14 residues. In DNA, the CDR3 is TGCGCCAGCAGCTTTGAGGGAATGAACACTGAAGCTTTCTTT. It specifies CASSFEGMNTEAFF.

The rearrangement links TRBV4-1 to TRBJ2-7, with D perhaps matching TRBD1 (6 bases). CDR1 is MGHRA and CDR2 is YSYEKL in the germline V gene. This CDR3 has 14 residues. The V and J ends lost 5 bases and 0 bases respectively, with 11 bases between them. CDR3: CASSFVQGSYEQYF. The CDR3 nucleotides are TGCGCCAGCAGCTTTGTACAGGGCTCCTACGAGCAGTACTTC.